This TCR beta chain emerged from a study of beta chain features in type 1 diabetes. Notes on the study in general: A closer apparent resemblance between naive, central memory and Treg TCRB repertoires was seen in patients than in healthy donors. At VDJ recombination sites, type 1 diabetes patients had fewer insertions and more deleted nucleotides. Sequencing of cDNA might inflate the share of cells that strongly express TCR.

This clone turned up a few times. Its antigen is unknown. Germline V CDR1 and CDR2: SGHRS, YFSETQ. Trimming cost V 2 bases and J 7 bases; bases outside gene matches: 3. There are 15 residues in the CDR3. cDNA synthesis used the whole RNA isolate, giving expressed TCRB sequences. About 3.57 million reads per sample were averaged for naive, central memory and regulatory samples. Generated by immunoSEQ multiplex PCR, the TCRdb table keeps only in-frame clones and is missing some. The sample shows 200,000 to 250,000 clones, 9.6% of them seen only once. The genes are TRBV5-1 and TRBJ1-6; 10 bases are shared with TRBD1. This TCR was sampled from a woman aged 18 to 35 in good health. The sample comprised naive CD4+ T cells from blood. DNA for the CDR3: TGCGCCAGCAGCTTATGGGACAGGGGAAATTCACCCCTCCACTTT. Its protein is CASSLWDRGNSPLHF.